This T cell receptor (beta chain) was captured by sequencing in a study of shared clonotypes between healthy human individuals. The germline V gene has CDR1 SEHNR and CDR2 FQNEAQ (reference sequence). V shed 3 bases, J shed 0 bases, and the junction held 0 bases outside the gene matches. The CDR3 runs 15 residues. General study findings and limits: Against clonotypes common to all four donors, non-shared ones had lower generation probabilities.

Assay: immunoSEQ multiplex PCR; the TCRdb copy retains only in-frame clones and omits some. The sample has roughly 2 million clones, about 95% seen once; the top ten hold roughly 1%. Comments on this clone: The antigen remains unidentified.

Naive CD8 populations comprised CD45RO-negative cells positively selected for CCR7, excluding terminally differentiated effector memory CD45RA+ cells. The donor population consisted of healthy HIV-negative adults with no recent acute infections or vaccinations. This receptor was identified in a young man in good health. Material for sequencing was naive CD8+ T cells sorted from blood. The V and J genes are TRBV7-9 and TRBJ2-5; 11 positions agree with TRBD1. The CDR3 loop reads CASSLGQGDQETQYF. The CDR3 DNA sequence: TGTGCCAGCAGCTTGGGACAGGGGGACCAAGAGACCCAGTACTTC.